Listed here is a single T cell receptor (beta chain). The method was immunoSEQ multiplex PCR; TCRdb's version includes in-frame clones alone and lacks a portion of them. The sample holds around 160,000 clones, approximately 88% seen once. Participants spanned ages about 18 to 100 years and resided in about 25 US areas. Researchers sorted participants into cohorts using their self-reported clinical history. This sample was taken from a study of blood T cell repertoires in COVID-19. This CDR3 comprises 17 residues. V was pared by 4 bases and J by 7 bases, with 20 bases between. Germline V gene data show CDR1 as LNHDA and CDR2 as SQIVND (reference sequence).

The specimen sequenced was PBMCs or T cells enriched from blood (not recorded which). The chain has TRBV19 and TRBJ1-6; D is ambiguous. This clonotype was sampled from a woman between 55 and 75 years old who had recovered from COVID-19. The CDR3, as DNA: TGTGCCAGTAGTACGTCGTCCGGGAAGACCAGGAATTCACCCCTCCACTTT. It yields the protein CASSTSSGKTRNSPLHF.